These 28 T cell receptor beta chains came from one sample sequenced in a study of a mutant IDH1 vaccine in newly diagnosed glioma. The method was immunoSEQ multiplex PCR; TCRdb's version includes in-frame clones alone and lacks a portion of them. The data hold about 36,000 clones, with approximately 80% observed a single time. This sample's time point: week 5, during vaccination. The study gave 300 ug of mutant IDH1 20-mer peptide per vaccine dose, with topical imiquimod. These receptors have no known antigen. Sequencing used PBMCs, obtained from a glioma patient whose treatment included an IDH1 peptide vaccine. The receptors stem from a man between 45 and 60 years old with glioma.

This sequence joins TRBV6-1 and TRBJ2-2; D remains ambiguous. This CDR3 region has 17 residues. CDR1 and CDR2 from the germline V gene are MNHNS and SASEGT. V shed 1 base and J shed 4 bases, with 16 bases lying between them. The CDR3 DNA sequence: TGTGCCAGCAGTGAAGGATCCTCGACTCAACTCACCGGGGAGCTGTTTTTT. Its protein is CASSEGSSTQLTGELFF.

In regard to this clone: One junction end disagrees with the germline gene, perhaps due to a read error. The chain uses TRBV5-1 and TRBJ2-1; D not certain. This CDR3 spans 13 amino acids. Germline lookup yields CDR1 SGHRS and CDR2 YFSETQ. CDR3 nucleotides: TGCGCCAGCTCCCTGGGCTCCCACAATGAGCAGTTCTTC. It codes for CASSLGSHNEQFF.

This clone was counted between two and nine times. This rearrangement joins TRBV7-3 to TRBJ1-1, with D tentatively TRBD1 (5 bases). The CDR3 loop spans 14 amino acids. Trimming removed 2 bases from V and 1 base from J, with 8 bases in between. Germline CDR1 reads SGHTA; CDR2 reads FQGTGA. CDR3 sequence: CASSLGAGNTEAFF. The CDR3 DNA reads TGTGCCAGCAGCTTAGGGGCTGGGAACACTGAAGCTTTCTTT.

DNA for the CDR3: TGTGCCAGCAGCTTCCGGGGGTCTGAAGATACGCAGTATTTT. Protein: CASSFRGSEDTQYF. This sequence joins TRBV7-2 and TRBJ2-3; a possible D gene is TRBD2 (6 bases). Germline values: CDR1 SGHTA, CDR2 FQGNSA. This CDR3 comprises 14 residues. V was pared by 3 bases and J by 5 bases, with 12 bases between.

The chain combines TRBV5-6 with TRBJ2-2; maybe TRBD1 (6 bases). Germline assignment: CDR1 SGHDT and CDR2 YYEEEE. The V end was cut by 9 bases, the J end by 2 bases, with 11 bases between. The CDR3 contains 13 residues. CDR3 DNA sequence: TGTGCCACGGGGACATTTAACACCGGGGAGCTGTTTTTT. It is translated as CATGTFNTGELFF.

The J gene is TRBJ1-4, the V gene TRBV4-1, with a tentative D call TRBD1 (5 bases). The CDR3 covers 16 residues. CDR1 MGHRA and CDR2 YSYEKL come from the germline V gene. Trimming removed 0 bases at V and 8 bases at J, with 16 bases between. The CDR3 reads CASSQDLGQGVEKLFF. The CDR3 DNA is TGCGCCAGCAGCCAAGATTTGGGCCAGGGAGTGGAAAAACTGTTTTTT.

This sequence joins TRBV7-8 and TRBJ1-3; D is unresolved. The CDR3 is 12 amino acids. Germline CDR1 and CDR2: SGHVS and FQNEAQ. V gave up 3 bases and J gave up 4 bases, with 4 bases separating them. The CDR3 nucleotides read TGTGCCAGCAGCTTGGGGGGAAACACCATATATTTT. This sequence encodes CASSLGGNTIYF.

The chain links TRBV18 to TRBJ2-3; D may be TRBD1 (6 bases). Germline V gene data show CDR1 as KGHSH and CDR2 as LQKENI. Trimming removed 2 bases at V and 0 bases at J, with 9 bases between. The CDR3 consists of 15 residues. The CDR3 region is CASSPRGQSTDTQYF. CDR3 nucleotide sequence: TGTGCCAGCTCACCAAGAGGACAGAGCACAGATACGCAGTATTTT. The full variable domain, with the rest looked up from reference TRBV18 and TRBJ2-3, is NAGVMQNPRHLVRRRGQEARLRCSPMKGHSHVYWYRQLPEEGLKFMVYLQKENIIDESGMPKERFSAEFPKEGPSILRIQQVVRGDSAAYFCASSPRGQSTDTQYFGPGTRLTVL.

CDR3 sequence: CASSLVAGSTNEKLFF. CDR3 coding DNA: TGCGCCAGCAGCTTGGTGGCAGGGTCAACTAATGAAAAACTGTTTTTT. The chain carries TRBV5-1 and TRBJ1-4; tentatively, D is TRBD1 (5 bases). V lost 0 bases to trimming and J lost 0 bases, with 9 bases between them. CDR3 length: 16 residues. In germline, CDR1 is SGHRS, CDR2 YFSETQ.

This chain joins TRBV18 and TRBJ2-1; D unresolved. CDR1 is KGHSH and CDR2 is LQKENI in the germline V gene. The CDR3 is 15 amino acids. Deletions cut 3 bases from V and 6 bases from J, with 15 bases between. The CDR3 DNA is TGTGCCAGCTCACCGTCTCGTCGGGTTATCAATGAGCAGTTCTTC. Translation gives CASSPSRRVINEQFF.

The V and J genes are TRBV30 and TRBJ1-5; D is ambiguous. The CDR3 extends over 15 amino acids. Germline lookup yields CDR1 GTSNPN and CDR2 SVGIG (reference sequence). Trimming removed 0 bases from V and 4 bases from J, with 13 bases in between. CDR3 nucleotide sequence: TGTGCCTGGAGTGTACAAGGGCAGATAAATCAGCCCCAGCATTTT. Translation: CAWSVQGQINQPQHF. The full variable domain, rest sourced from reference TRBV30 and TRBJ1-5, is SQTIHQWPATLVQPVGSPLSLECTVEGTSNPNLYWYRQAAGRGLQLLFYSVGIGQISSEVPQNLSASRPQDRQFILSSKKLLLSDSGFYLCAWSVQGQINQPQHFGDGTRLSIL.

V is TRBV4-2 and J is TRBJ2-7, with 11 bases matching TRBD1. Germline V gene lookup returns CDR1 LGHNA and CDR2 YNFKEQ. The ends lost 0 bases at V and 6 bases at J; junction bases unmatched: 7. The CDR3 totals 16 residues. The CDR3: CASSQDLGTGGPEQYF. The CDR3 DNA follows: TGTGCCAGCAGCCAAGACCTCGGGACAGGGGGGCCCGAGCAGTACTTC.

In this sample, this clone turned up a few times. The chain links TRBV19 to TRBJ1-1; 10 bases line up with TRBD1. V dropped 3 bases and J dropped 3; count of bases not matched to a gene: 4. The CDR3 contains 15 residues. Germline V gene sequence: CDR1 LNHDA, CDR2 SQIVND (reference sequence). DNA of the CDR3: TGTGCCAGTAGTATCTTAGGGACAGGGGACACTGAAGCTTTCTTT. It codes for CASSILGTGDTEAFF.

This clone was counted once. This CDR3 reads CASSQGRGPETQYF. Here the CDR3 DNA reads TGCGCCAGCAGCCAAGGCAGGGGGCCAGAGACCCAGTACTTC. This sequence joins TRBV4-1 and TRBJ2-5; TRBD1 matches 8 bases. The V gene end was trimmed by 1 base and the J gene end by 4 bases; junction bases not matched to a gene: 2. This CDR3 is built from 14 residues. CDR1 is MGHRA and CDR2 is YSYEKL in the germline V gene.

The rearrangement uses TRBV9 and TRBJ1-6; D gene uncertain. The V end was cut by 0 bases, the J end by 7 bases, with 11 bases between. This CDR3 is 15 amino acids long. Germline values: CDR1 SGDLS, CDR2 YYNGEE. CDR3 DNA: TGTGCCAGCAGCGTAGAGGTCAGAGAAAATTCACCCCTCCACTTT. This encodes CASSVEVRENSPLHF.

The chain is built from TRBV4-1 and TRBJ2-3; D is undetermined. The CDR3 runs 12 residues. Germline V gene lookup returns CDR1 MGHRA and CDR2 YSYEKL. V lost 4 bases and J lost 6, with 8 bases in between. CDR3 sequence reads: CASSRNWDTQYF. For the CDR3, the DNA is TGCGCCAGCAGCCGGAACTGGGATACGCAGTATTTT.

The genes are TRBV6-1 and TRBJ1-5; D is undetermined. CDR1 is MNHNS, CDR2 SASEGT, per germline. The V gene lost 7 bases and the J gene lost 5 bases, with 9 bases spanning the gap. The CDR3 runs 12 residues. The CDR3 is CASKSAYQPQHF. The CDR3 DNA reads as TGTGCCAGCAAGTCAGCGTATCAGCCCCAGCATTTT.

The chain links TRBV5-6 to TRBJ1-5, with a weak D call TRBD1 (6 bases). Germline CDR1 reads SGHDT; CDR2 reads YYEEEE. The CDR3 contains 16 residues. V lost 1 base and J 3 bases, leaving 14 bases between the germline ends. The CDR3 nucleotides read TGTGCCAGCAGCTTGCAGGGCAGGGGTTTCAATCAGCCCCAGCATTTT. Translated, it gives CASSLQGRGFNQPQHF.

This chain links TRBV6-5 with TRBJ2-7; 7 nucleotides line up with TRBD1. Germline CDR1 is MNHEY and CDR2 is SVGAGI. Germline trimming cut 2 bases from V and 2 bases from J; bases unmatched to any gene: 3. This CDR3 is 14 amino acids long. The CDR3 spells CASSYEGQTYEQYF. The CDR3 DNA follows: TGTGCCAGCAGTTACGAGGGACAGACCTACGAGCAGTACTTC.

This clone is medium-sized by share. The genes are TRBV5-1 and TRBJ1-3, with D maybe TRBD1 (6 bases). This CDR3 is built from 14 residues. Trimming cost V 5 bases and J 4 bases, with 13 bases left between them. From germline, CDR1 is SGHRS and CDR2 YFSETQ. CDR3 sequence (DNA): TGCGCCAGCAGGGACAGCCTCGTCGGAAACACCATATATTTT. It specifies CASRDSLVGNTIYF.

J is TRBJ1-2 and V is TRBV19, with 7 bases aligning to TRBD1. Germline values: CDR1 LNHDA, CDR2 SQIVND (reference sequence). This CDR3 spans 14 amino acids. V was clipped by 5 bases and J by 6 bases; unmatched bases: 9. The CDR3 DNA follows: TGTGCCAGTAGTCTAAATTTAGGGACAGATGGCTACACCTTC. Encoded protein: CASSLNLGTDGYTF.

The V gene is TRBV5-4, the J gene TRBJ1-5; D might be TRBD1 (5 bases). The CDR3 spans 14 residues. V was clipped by 3 bases and J by 3 bases, with 10 bases between them. Germline lookup yields CDR1 SGHNT and CDR2 YYREEE (reference sequence). The CDR3 DNA reads as TGTGCCAGCAGCTCTTGGGGGATCAATCAGCCCCAGCATTTT. It encodes CASSSWGINQPQHF.

This clone was seen just once. The gene calls are TRBV29-1 and TRBJ2-7; no clear D. The CDR3 covers 14 residues. The V end was cut by 0 bases, the J end by 5 bases, with 14 bases between. CDR1 SQVTM and CDR2 ANQGSEA come from the germline V gene. CDR3: CSVEDRMVSNEQYF. CDR3 DNA: TGCAGCGTTGAAGATCGGATGGTTTCCAACGAGCAGTACTTC.

The chain joins TRBV7-8 to TRBJ2-5, with D maybe TRBD2 (6 bases). Per germline, CDR1 SGHVS and CDR2 FQNEAQ. The CDR3 is 16 amino acids. Deletions cut 0 bases from V and 5 bases from J, with 16 bases between. CDR3 protein: CASSLARFGRGETQYF. CDR3 sequence (DNA): TGTGCCAGCAGCTTAGCGCGGTTTGGCCGGGGGGAGACCCAGTACTTC. Together with reference TRBV7-8 and TRBJ2-5, the CDR3 gives the full variable domain: GAGVSQSPRYKVAKRGQDVALRCDPISGHVSLFWYQQALGQGPEFLTYFQNEAQLDKSGLPSDRFFAERPEGSVSTLKIQRTQQEDSAVYLCASSLARFGRGETQYFGPGTRLLVL.

V and J are TRBV2 and TRBJ2-5; the match to TRBD2 covers 8 bases. With 8 bases clipped from V and 2 bases from J, the junction kept 4 bases outside the gene matches. CDR1 and CDR2 from the germline V gene are SNHLY and FYNNEI. The CDR3 totals 13 residues. CDR3 sequence: CASSRGVQETQYF. DNA for the CDR3: TGTGCCAGCTCGCGGGGGGTTCAAGAGACCCAGTACTTC.

The chain joins TRBV19 to TRBJ1-5; 7 positions match TRBD1. V shed 7 bases, J shed 2 bases, and the junction held 8 bases outside the gene matches. The germline V gene encodes CDR1 LNHDA and CDR2 SQIVND (reference sequence). There are 15 residues in the CDR3. The CDR3 loop is CASIDRARGNQPQHF. CDR3 in DNA: TGTGCCAGTATTGACAGGGCTCGGGGCAATCAGCCCCAGCATTTT.

The chain has TRBV4-3 and TRBJ2-3; 10 bases agree with TRBD2. The CDR3 contains 17 residues. V was clipped by 0 bases and J by 8 bases; unmatched bases: 11. Germline-derived CDR1 and CDR2 are LGHNA and YSLEER. The CDR3 bases are TGCGCCAGCAGCCAAGACGGGCTTAGCGGGGGGATGGGTACGCAGTATTTT. Its protein product is CASSQDGLSGGMGTQYF.

The rearrangement links TRBV15 to TRBJ1-1; D is uncertain. The CDR3 contains 14 residues. The ends were cut back, 0 bases at V and 4 bases at J, with 9 bases in the middle. Germline V gene data show CDR1 as LNHNV and CDR2 as YYDKDF (reference sequence). Here the CDR3 DNA reads TGTGCCACCAGCAGAGATGTTGAGGCCACTGAAGCTTTCTTT. Translating it yields CATSRDVEATEAFF.